The 7 T cell receptor beta chains below come from one sample, sequenced in a study of cytomegalovirus exposure and HLA in healthy donors. The PCR was carried out with 60 Vbeta primers and 13 Jbeta primers. Clones were sequenced by immunoSEQ multiplex PCR, and TCRdb holds only the in-frame ones, with some missing. Of 200,000 to 250,000 clones in the sample, just over 75% were seen once. Sequenced material: PBMCs. The receptors stem from a man aged 18 to 30 in good health and CMV-seronegative.

V is TRBV7-3 and J is TRBJ1-1, with D maybe TRBD1 (5 bases). The V gene lost 5 bases and the J gene lost 2 bases, with 9 bases spanning the gap. The CDR3 consists of 13 residues. Germline CDR1 SGHTA, CDR2 FQGTGA. CDR3 loop: CASSVQANTEAFF. CDR3 DNA sequence: TGTGCCAGCAGCGTACAGGCAAACACTGAAGCTTTCTTT.

This chain connects TRBV30 to TRBJ2-3; D is uncertain. V was trimmed by 4 bases and J by 7 bases, leaving 9 bases between them. Germline V lookup: CDR1 GTSNPN, CDR2 SVGIG (reference sequence). The CDR3 spans 11 residues. This CDR3 reads CAWIPGNTQYF. CDR3 coding DNA: TGTGCCTGGATCCCAGGAAATACGCAGTATTTT. Complete variable domain (other parts from reference TRBV30 and TRBJ2-3): SQTIHQWPATLVQPVGSPLSLECTVEGTSNPNLYWYRQAAGRGLQLLFYSVGIGQISSEVPQNLSASRPQDRQFILSSKKLLLSDSGFYLCAWIPGNTQYFGPGTRLTVL.

The V gene is TRBV2, the J gene TRBJ2-7; the match to TRBD1 covers 9 bases. Germline V gives CDR1 SNHLY, CDR2 FYNNEI. Trimming took 5 bases from V and 1 from J; bases not matched to a gene: 6. CDR3 length equals 15 residues. The CDR3, as DNA: TGTGCCAGCAGTAGGGGACAGGGAGGTTCCTACGAGCAGTACTTC. It is translated as CASSRGQGGSYEQYF.

The chain links TRBV5-1 to TRBJ2-7, with 7 bases aligning to TRBD1. This CDR3 spans 15 amino acids. The V and J ends lost 3 bases and 0 bases, in that order; junction bases with no gene match: 6. CDR1 is SGHRS, CDR2 YFSETQ, per germline. Here the CDR3 DNA reads TGCGCCAGCAGCTCCCACAGGGGAAACTCCTACGAGCAGTACTTC. Its translation is CASSSHRGNSYEQYF.

This rearrangement joins TRBV30 to TRBJ1-2, with 9 bases that match TRBD1. J was trimmed by 5 bases and V by 4 bases; bases with no gene match: 5. The CDR3 spans 13 residues. Germline V CDR1 and CDR2: GTSNPN, SVGIG (reference sequence). CDR3 nucleotide sequence: TGTGCCTGGAAACAGGGGGCGGGATATGGCTACACCTTC. Its translation is CAWKQGAGYGYTF.

In its sample, this clone was seen a few times. This chain joins TRBV6-5 and TRBJ2-3; 11 bases are shared with TRBD2. From germline, CDR1 is MNHEY and CDR2 SVGAGI. This CDR3 contains 15 residues. J lost 14 bases, V lost 6 bases, and 16 bases had no gene match. CDR3 DNA: TGTGCCAGCAGACCCCCCGGGACTAGCGGCAGAGTTCTGTATTTT. This translates into CASRPPGTSGRVLYF.

This clone was counted between two and nine times. This chain links TRBV5-6 with TRBJ2-2; D is possibly TRBD2 (5 bases). The V end was cut by 1 base, the J end by 4 bases, with 5 bases between. The germline V gene has CDR1 SGHDT and CDR2 YYEEEE. CDR3 length equals 13 residues. The CDR3 DNA reads as TGTGCCAGCAGCTTGAGCGGCACCGGGGAGCTGTTTTTT. This encodes CASSLSGTGELFF.